This TCR beta chain derives from a study of blood T cell repertoires in COVID-19. The overall study: Sources were T cells, B-cell-depleted T cells, or PBMCs; the material itself was cDNA or gDNA.

Looked up from germline, CDR1 is LGHDT and CDR2 is YNNKEL (reference sequence). The CDR3 is made up of 16 amino acids. V lost 3 bases to trimming and J lost 5 bases; unmatched junction nucleotides: 10. Assay: immunoSEQ multiplex PCR; the TCRdb copy retains only in-frame clones and omits some. The sample contains 100,000 to 150,000 clones, more than 75% of which appear only once. This chain connects TRBV3-1 (or the pseudogene TRBV3-2) to TRBJ1-1; 9 bases fit TRBD1. The sequence was obtained from a woman in her 70s with acute or convalescent COVID-19. The sequencing input was peripheral blood. The CDR3 region is CASSQKGRDRDTEAFF. The CDR3 region has the DNA TGTGCCAGCAGCCAGAAAGGGAGGGACAGGGATACTGAAGCTTTCTTT.